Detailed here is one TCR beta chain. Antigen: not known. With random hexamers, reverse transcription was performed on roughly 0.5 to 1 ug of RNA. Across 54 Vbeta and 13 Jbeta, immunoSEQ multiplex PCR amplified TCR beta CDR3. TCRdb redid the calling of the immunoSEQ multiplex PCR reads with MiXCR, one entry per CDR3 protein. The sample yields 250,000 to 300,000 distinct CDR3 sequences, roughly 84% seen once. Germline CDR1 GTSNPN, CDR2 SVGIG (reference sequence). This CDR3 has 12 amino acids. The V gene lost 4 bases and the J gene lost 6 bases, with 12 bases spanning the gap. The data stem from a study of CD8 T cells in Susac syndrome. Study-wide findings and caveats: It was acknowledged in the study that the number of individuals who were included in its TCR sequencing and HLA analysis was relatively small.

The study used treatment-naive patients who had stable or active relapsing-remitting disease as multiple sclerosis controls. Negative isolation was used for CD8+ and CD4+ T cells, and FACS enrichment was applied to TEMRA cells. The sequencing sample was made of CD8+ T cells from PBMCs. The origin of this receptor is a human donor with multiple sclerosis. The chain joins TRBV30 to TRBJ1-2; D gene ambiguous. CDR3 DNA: TGTGCCTGGAAGCCCTTGGCAGATGGCTACACCTTC. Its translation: CAWKPLADGYTF.